Here is one T cell receptor (beta chain) with its context. What it binds is unknown. Germline values: CDR1 SNHLY, CDR2 FYNNEI. The CDR3 contains 14 residues. Trimming at V came to 8 bases and at J to 3 bases, leaving 4 bases not matched to a gene. This sample is part of a study of T cell responses to AZD1222 COVID-19 vaccine. Study-wide findings and caveats: Researchers took repertoire samples only after the peak T cell response had come. White British people made up most donors, females outnumbered males, and clonal diversity was possibly underestimated.

Some clones are missing from TCRdb's copy, which holds only in-frame ones; the method was immunoSEQ multiplex PCR. The sample holds roughly 170,000 clones, about 86% seen once. The sequencing used peripheral blood, collected on day 0 of AZD1222 vaccination. The gene calls are TRBV2 and TRBJ1-6; 7 bases fit TRBD1. This sequence originates from an adult in good health. The CDR3 sequence: CASGRTGYNSPLHF. In DNA, the CDR3 is TGTGCCAGCGGAAGGACAGGCTATAATTCACCCCTCCACTTT.